The 25 T cell receptor beta chains listed next were all sequenced from one sample in a study of blood T cell repertoires in COVID-19. TCRdb's copy holds only in-frame clones and misses some; the assay was immunoSEQ multiplex PCR. The profile shows 130,000 or so clones, around 89% of them singletons. Material: peripheral blood. These receptor sequences come from a man between 50 and 59 years old with active or convalescent COVID-19.

The chain joins TRBV4-1 to TRBJ1-4; 10 bases are a match to TRBD1. Trimming took 1 base from V and 1 from J; bases not matched to a gene: 6. Germline assignment: CDR1 MGHRA and CDR2 YSYEKL. The CDR3 is 18 amino acids. This chain's CDR3 is CASSQGTGGPVTNEKLFF. The CDR3 nucleotides are TGCGCCAGCAGCCAAGGGACAGGGGGGCCGGTAACTAATGAAAAACTGTTTTTT.

In its sample, this clone was seen once. V and J are TRBV7-2 and TRBJ2-1; possibly TRBD1 for D (5 bases). This CDR3 has 14 residues. Trimming stripped 1 base from V and 4 bases from J, with 8 bases between. CDR1 is SGHTA and CDR2 is FQGNSA in the germline V gene. The CDR3 here is CASSLDGAYNEQFF. The CDR3 DNA sequence: TGTGCCAGCAGCTTAGATGGGGCATACAATGAGCAGTTCTTC.

The chain recombines TRBV19 with TRBJ1-5; D is unclear. Per the germline V gene, CDR1 is LNHDA and CDR2 is SQIVND (reference sequence). The CDR3 length is 13 residues. V was clipped by 2 bases and J by 4 bases, with 6 bases between them. Here the CDR3 DNA reads TGTGCCAGTAGTATAAGCGAAAATCAGCCCCAGCATTTT. Protein sequence: CASSISENQPQHF.

The CDR3 reads CASSAQPGLPQETQYF. CDR3 in DNA: TGTGCCAGCAGCGCACAACCGGGACTACCCCAAGAGACCCAGTACTTC. The chain links TRBV9 to TRBJ2-5; 7 positions match TRBD2. Germline V gene lookup returns CDR1 SGDLS and CDR2 YYNGEE. CDR3 length equals 16 residues. V was clipped by 3 bases and J by 1 base; unmatched bases: 9.

The chain employs TRBV19 and TRBJ2-7, with D maybe TRBD2 (6 bases). Trimming took off 4 bases at V and 3 bases at J, with 10 bases between the two ends. The CDR3 length is 13 residues. The germline CDR1 and CDR2 sequences are LNHDA and SQIVND (reference sequence). The CDR3 region has the DNA TGTGCCAGTAGTACTCAGGGACTCTACGAGCAGTACTTC. It codes for CASSTQGLYEQYF.

CDR3 in DNA: TGCGCCAGCAGTCAACTCTTACAGGGGGCGCGGAGAGCCCTAGTTAACTTTCAAAACTATGGCTACACCTTC. This encodes CASSQLLQGARRALVNFQNYGYTF. The rearrangement uses TRBV23-1 and TRBJ1-2; 9 bases map to TRBD1. TRBV23-1 is identified as an open reading frame with a role that is uncertain. The V and J ends lost 2 bases and 2 bases, in that order; junction bases with no gene match: 30. This CDR3 contains 24 residues.

This clone is a singleton in its sample. The chain links TRBV3-1 (or the pseudogene TRBV3-2) to TRBJ2-5; D ambiguous. Per the germline V gene, CDR1 is LGHDT and CDR2 is YNNKEL (reference sequence). The CDR3 sequence is 14 residues long. V dropped 0 bases and J dropped 5 bases, with 10 bases sitting between them. The CDR3 is CASSQDVARETQYF. CDR3 DNA sequence: TGTGCCAGCAGCCAAGATGTGGCCCGCGAGACCCAGTACTTC.

The rearrangement links TRBV5-1 to TRBJ2-1; 7 bases are shared with TRBD2. CDR1 SGHRS and CDR2 YFSETQ come from the germline V gene. The CDR3 sequence is 16 residues long. V shed 0 bases, J shed 8 bases, and the junction held 11 bases outside the gene matches. In nucleotides, the CDR3 is TGCGCCAGCAGCTTGGAGGAACGGGAGGTCGACCATGAGCAGTTCTTC. It is translated as CASSLEEREVDHEQFF.

The rearrangement links TRBV9 to TRBJ2-2; D is ambiguous. Germline V gives CDR1 SGDLS, CDR2 YYNGEE. V lost 2 bases to trimming and J lost 7 bases, with 15 bases between them. The length of the CDR3 is 15 residues. The CDR3 spells CASSVARSPFGELFF. The CDR3 coding sequence is TGTGCCAGCAGCGTGGCCAGGTCCCCGTTCGGGGAGCTGTTTTTT.

The count of this clone is one. J is TRBJ1-4 and V is TRBV24-1; D may be TRBD1 (5 bases). V was cut by 4 bases and J by 8 bases, with 13 bases left in between. This CDR3 comprises 14 residues. Germline-derived CDR1 and CDR2 are KGHDR and SFDVKD. CDR3 sequence reads: CATSDRETAEKLFF. In DNA form, the CDR3 reads TGTGCCACCAGTGACCGGGAGACAGCCGAAAAACTGTTTTTT.

The chain uses TRBV5-1 and TRBJ2-3; 13 positions agree with TRBD2. V dropped 0 bases and J dropped 6; count of bases not matched to a gene: 7. There are 17 residues in the CDR3. The germline CDR1 and CDR2 sequences are SGHRS and YFSETQ. Here the CDR3 DNA reads TGCGCCAGCAGCTTGGGCTTACTAGCGGGAGGGTCGGATACGCAGTATTTT. Protein sequence: CASSLGLLAGGSDTQYF.

The chain has TRBV27 and TRBJ2-4; TRBD2 matches at 11 bases. Germline assignment: CDR1 MNHEY and CDR2 SMNVEV (reference sequence). The CDR3 sequence is 16 residues long. The V gene end was trimmed by 0 bases and the J gene end by 7 bases; junction bases not matched to a gene: 5. CDR3 protein: CASSLSRASGGNIQYF. The CDR3 DNA is TGTGCCAGCAGTTTATCGAGGGCTAGCGGGGGGAACATTCAGTACTTC.

For the CDR3, the DNA is TGTGCCTGGAGTACAGGGACAGGGTTTAATTCACCCCTCCACTTT. This encodes CAWSTGTGFNSPLHF. This chain connects TRBV30 to TRBJ1-6; 9 positions match TRBD1. The CDR3 runs 15 residues. J lost 6 bases, V lost 2 bases, and 5 bases had no gene match. Germline V lookup: CDR1 GTSNPN, CDR2 SVGIG (reference sequence).

This rearrangement joins TRBV28 to TRBJ2-3, with TRBD1 matching 8 bases. V shed 3 bases and J 5 bases; nucleotides not matched to a gene: 4. Germline V gene lookup returns CDR1 MDHEN and CDR2 SYDVKM. This CDR3 is built from 14 residues. DNA for the CDR3: TGTGCCAGCAGTTTGACAGGGGCCGGAGATACGCAGTATTTT. Its protein product is CASSLTGAGDTQYF.

This clone occurred a few times. J is TRBJ2-7 and V is TRBV18; D is possibly TRBD1 (5 bases). This CDR3 is built from 13 residues. The V gene lost 3 bases and the J gene lost 6 bases, with 12 bases spanning the gap. Germline assignment: CDR1 KGHSH and CDR2 LQKENI. The CDR3 DNA follows: TGTGCCAGCTCACCGACAGACCTCTCCGAGCAGTACTTC. This translates into CASSPTDLSEQYF.

The CDR3 DNA reads as TGTGCCAGCAGTTTACTAGCGGATTGGAATGAGCAGTTCTTC. Translating it yields CASSLLADWNEQFF. The chain is built from TRBV27 and TRBJ2-1, with 7 bases fitting TRBD2. The germline V gene has CDR1 MNHEY and CDR2 SMNVEV (reference sequence). The CDR3 has 14 residues. The V segment lost 2 bases and the J segment 7 bases; nucleotides outside the gene matches: 5.

The chain carries TRBV6-2 or TRBV6-3 and TRBJ2-7, with 7 bases fitting TRBD1. This CDR3 is built from 16 residues. With V trimmed by 6 bases and J by 0 bases, 11 bases remained unmatched. CDR1 and CDR2 from the germline V gene are MNHEY and SVGEGT. CDR3 sequence reads: CASSLQAAGGSYEQYF. CDR3 nucleotide sequence: TGTGCCAGCAGCCTACAAGCGGCAGGGGGCTCCTACGAGCAGTACTTC.

The J gene is TRBJ2-7, the V gene TRBV1; no DNA check was done on the table's D call, TRBD2. TRBV1 constitutes a pseudogene. The CDR3 is 17 amino acids. CDR3 protein: CTTFNPTSGRAVYEQYF. The CDR3 coding sequence is TGCACCACCTTCAACCCGACTAGCGGGAGGGCCGTCTACGAGCAGTACTTC.

This clone is medium-sized within its sample. The rearrangement uses TRBV30 and TRBJ1-5, with a possible D match to TRBD1 (6 bases). The germline V gene has CDR1 GTSNPN and CDR2 SVGIG (reference sequence). The CDR3 consists of 13 residues. Trimming removed 3 bases at V and 5 bases at J, with 11 bases between. CDR3 sequence: CAWSDSGDQPQHF. The CDR3 nucleotides read TGTGCCTGGAGCGATTCAGGGGATCAGCCCCAGCATTTT.

The V and J genes are TRBV5-6 and TRBJ2-6, with a possible D match to TRBD1 (5 bases). The CDR3 has 15 residues. Germline assignment: CDR1 SGHDT and CDR2 YYEEEE. V lost 5 bases and J 1 base, leaving 10 bases between the germline ends. This chain's CDR3 is CASSFTGSGANVLTF. DNA for the CDR3: TGTGCCAGCAGTTTCACAGGTTCTGGGGCCAACGTCCTGACTTTC. Full variable domain (remainder filled in from reference TRBV5-6 and TRBJ2-6): DAGVTQSPTHLIKTRGQQVTLRCSPKSGHDTVSWYQQALGQGPQFIFQYYEEEERQRGNFPDRFSGHQFPNYSSELNVNALLLGDSALYLCASSFTGSGANVLTFGAGSRLTVL.

The V call is TRBV19, the J call TRBJ1-5, with TRBD1 as a possible D gene (5 bases). The CDR3 loop spans 14 amino acids. V was shortened by 10 bases and J by 10 bases, with 23 bases between the two germline ends. Germline V CDR1 and CDR2: LNHDA, SQIVND (reference sequence). The chain's CDR3 is CATNQRPHQGPQHF. CDR3 nucleotides: TGTGCCACCAATCAAAGACCCCACCAGGGACCCCAGCATTTT.

This chain links TRBV10-3 with TRBJ2-7; the match to TRBD2 covers 13 bases. The V gene end was trimmed by 6 bases and the J gene end by 8 bases; junction bases not matched to a gene: 7. The CDR3 contains 14 residues. Germline V lookup: CDR1 ENHRY, CDR2 SYGVKD. The CDR3 DNA follows: TGTGCCATCAGGGCCGGGACTAGCGGGGAACAGCAGTACTTC. Encoded protein: CAIRAGTSGEQQYF.

This chain joins TRBV19 and TRBJ1-4; D is possibly TRBD1 (5 bases). Germline V gene data show CDR1 as LNHDA and CDR2 as SQIVND (reference sequence). The V end was cut by 4 bases, the J end by 4 bases, with 19 bases between. CDR3 length equals 17 residues. The CDR3 DNA follows: TGTGCCAGTAGTAGCCCTGGTCAGGGCGTGGTTAATGAAAAACTGTTTTTT. It yields the protein CASSSPGQGVVNEKLFF.

In its sample, this clone was seen once. The chain has TRBV5-1 and TRBJ2-3; tentative D call: TRBD1 (6 bases). The germline V gene encodes CDR1 SGHRS and CDR2 YFSETQ. The ends were cut back, 4 bases at V and 6 bases at J, with 21 bases in the middle. The CDR3 runs to 16 residues. The CDR3 spells CASSKAGTYGTDTQYF. As DNA, the CDR3 is TGCGCCAGCAGCAAGGCCGGGACATATGGAACCGATACGCAGTATTTT.

The rearrangement uses TRBV18 and TRBJ2-5; 11 positions match TRBD1. The germline gives CDR1 KGHSH, CDR2 LQKENI. CDR3 length equals 16 residues. V gave up 1 base and J gave up 5 bases; unmatched junction bases: 6. Written as DNA, the CDR3 is TGTGCCAGCTCACCACTTTTGGACAGGGGGCCGGAGACCCAGTACTTC. Translation: CASSPLLDRGPETQYF.